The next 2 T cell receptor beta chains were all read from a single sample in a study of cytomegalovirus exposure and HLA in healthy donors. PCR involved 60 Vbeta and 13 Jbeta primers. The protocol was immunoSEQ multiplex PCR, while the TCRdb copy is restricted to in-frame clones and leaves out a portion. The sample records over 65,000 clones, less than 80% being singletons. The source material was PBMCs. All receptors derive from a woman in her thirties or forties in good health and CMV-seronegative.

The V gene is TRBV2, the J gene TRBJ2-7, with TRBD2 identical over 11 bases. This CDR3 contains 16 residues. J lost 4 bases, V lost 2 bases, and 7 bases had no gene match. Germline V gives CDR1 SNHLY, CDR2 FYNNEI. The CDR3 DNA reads TGTGCCAGCAGTGAATTACGGGGACTAGCGGATTACGAGCAGTACTTC. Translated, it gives CASSELRGLADYEQYF.

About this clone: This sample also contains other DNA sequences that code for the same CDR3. The CDR3 spells CASSYSETGTYEQYF. The CDR3, as DNA: TGTGCCAGCAGTTACTCGGAGACAGGAACCTACGAGCAGTACTTC. J is TRBJ2-7 and V is TRBV6-5; D perhaps matches TRBD1 (6 bases). The CDR3 covers 15 residues. Germline CDR1 reads MNHEY; CDR2 reads SVGAGI. V lost 0 bases, J lost 2 bases, and 11 bases lay in between.